This entry lists 4 T cell receptor beta chains sequenced from one sample in a study of cytomegalovirus exposure and HLA in healthy donors. It was with 60 Vbeta and 13 Jbeta primers that the PCR ran. Profiled with immunoSEQ multiplex PCR; TCRdb holds only in-frame clones, not every one. This sample yields 120,000 or so clones, of which roughly 80% are seen a single time; 3.5% to 4.5% belongs to the top ten. The sample taken for sequencing was PBMCs. The source of these receptors is a man between 18 and 35 years old in good health and CMV-seropositive.

V usage is TRBV30 and J usage is TRBJ2-3; 8 bases are a match to TRBD2. This CDR3 is 13 amino acids long. CDR1 is GTSNPN, CDR2 SVGIG, per germline (reference sequence). Unmatched junction bases numbered 2, after V lost 2 bases and J lost 4 bases. CDR3 protein: CAWSTAGADTQYF. The CDR3 nucleotides read TGTGCCTGGAGTACAGCGGGAGCAGATACGCAGTATTTT. The full variable domain, with the rest looked up from reference TRBV30 and TRBJ2-3, is SQTIHQWPATLVQPVGSPLSLECTVEGTSNPNLYWYRQAAGRGLQLLFYSVGIGQISSEVPQNLSASRPQDRQFILSSKKLLLSDSGFYLCAWSTAGADTQYFGPGTRLTVL.

The J gene is TRBJ1-5, the V gene TRBV19, with no clear D. Germline CDR1 LNHDA, CDR2 SQIVND (reference sequence). V was pared by 11 bases and J by 7 bases, with 21 bases between. This CDR3 is 14 amino acids long. The CDR3 DNA follows: TGTGCCTGTGAACAAAGCGGAATGGGGCAGCCCCAGCATTTT. It specifies CACEQSGMGQPQHF.

This clone showed up just a few times. The junction and the germline gene differ at one end; a read error may be behind it. The gene calls are TRBV7-9 and TRBJ2-2; D is uncertain. The CDR3 contains 16 residues. CDR1 is SEHNR, CDR2 FQNEAQ, per germline (reference sequence). The CDR3 DNA reads as TGTTCCAGCAGCTTACTTGGGCGCAAGAACACCGGGGAGCTGTTTTTT. Its protein product is CSSSLLGRKNTGELFF.

This chain uses TRBV19 with TRBJ1-5; a possible D gene is TRBD1 (5 bases). The V gene lost 3 bases and the J gene lost 0 bases, with 15 bases spanning the gap. The V gene's germline CDR1 is LNHDA and CDR2 SQIVND (reference sequence). This CDR3 spans 17 amino acids. CDR3 DNA: TGTGCCAGTAGTATGAGATGGAGGGACTATAGCAATCAGCCCCAGCATTTT. Translation: CASSMRWRDYSNQPQHF.